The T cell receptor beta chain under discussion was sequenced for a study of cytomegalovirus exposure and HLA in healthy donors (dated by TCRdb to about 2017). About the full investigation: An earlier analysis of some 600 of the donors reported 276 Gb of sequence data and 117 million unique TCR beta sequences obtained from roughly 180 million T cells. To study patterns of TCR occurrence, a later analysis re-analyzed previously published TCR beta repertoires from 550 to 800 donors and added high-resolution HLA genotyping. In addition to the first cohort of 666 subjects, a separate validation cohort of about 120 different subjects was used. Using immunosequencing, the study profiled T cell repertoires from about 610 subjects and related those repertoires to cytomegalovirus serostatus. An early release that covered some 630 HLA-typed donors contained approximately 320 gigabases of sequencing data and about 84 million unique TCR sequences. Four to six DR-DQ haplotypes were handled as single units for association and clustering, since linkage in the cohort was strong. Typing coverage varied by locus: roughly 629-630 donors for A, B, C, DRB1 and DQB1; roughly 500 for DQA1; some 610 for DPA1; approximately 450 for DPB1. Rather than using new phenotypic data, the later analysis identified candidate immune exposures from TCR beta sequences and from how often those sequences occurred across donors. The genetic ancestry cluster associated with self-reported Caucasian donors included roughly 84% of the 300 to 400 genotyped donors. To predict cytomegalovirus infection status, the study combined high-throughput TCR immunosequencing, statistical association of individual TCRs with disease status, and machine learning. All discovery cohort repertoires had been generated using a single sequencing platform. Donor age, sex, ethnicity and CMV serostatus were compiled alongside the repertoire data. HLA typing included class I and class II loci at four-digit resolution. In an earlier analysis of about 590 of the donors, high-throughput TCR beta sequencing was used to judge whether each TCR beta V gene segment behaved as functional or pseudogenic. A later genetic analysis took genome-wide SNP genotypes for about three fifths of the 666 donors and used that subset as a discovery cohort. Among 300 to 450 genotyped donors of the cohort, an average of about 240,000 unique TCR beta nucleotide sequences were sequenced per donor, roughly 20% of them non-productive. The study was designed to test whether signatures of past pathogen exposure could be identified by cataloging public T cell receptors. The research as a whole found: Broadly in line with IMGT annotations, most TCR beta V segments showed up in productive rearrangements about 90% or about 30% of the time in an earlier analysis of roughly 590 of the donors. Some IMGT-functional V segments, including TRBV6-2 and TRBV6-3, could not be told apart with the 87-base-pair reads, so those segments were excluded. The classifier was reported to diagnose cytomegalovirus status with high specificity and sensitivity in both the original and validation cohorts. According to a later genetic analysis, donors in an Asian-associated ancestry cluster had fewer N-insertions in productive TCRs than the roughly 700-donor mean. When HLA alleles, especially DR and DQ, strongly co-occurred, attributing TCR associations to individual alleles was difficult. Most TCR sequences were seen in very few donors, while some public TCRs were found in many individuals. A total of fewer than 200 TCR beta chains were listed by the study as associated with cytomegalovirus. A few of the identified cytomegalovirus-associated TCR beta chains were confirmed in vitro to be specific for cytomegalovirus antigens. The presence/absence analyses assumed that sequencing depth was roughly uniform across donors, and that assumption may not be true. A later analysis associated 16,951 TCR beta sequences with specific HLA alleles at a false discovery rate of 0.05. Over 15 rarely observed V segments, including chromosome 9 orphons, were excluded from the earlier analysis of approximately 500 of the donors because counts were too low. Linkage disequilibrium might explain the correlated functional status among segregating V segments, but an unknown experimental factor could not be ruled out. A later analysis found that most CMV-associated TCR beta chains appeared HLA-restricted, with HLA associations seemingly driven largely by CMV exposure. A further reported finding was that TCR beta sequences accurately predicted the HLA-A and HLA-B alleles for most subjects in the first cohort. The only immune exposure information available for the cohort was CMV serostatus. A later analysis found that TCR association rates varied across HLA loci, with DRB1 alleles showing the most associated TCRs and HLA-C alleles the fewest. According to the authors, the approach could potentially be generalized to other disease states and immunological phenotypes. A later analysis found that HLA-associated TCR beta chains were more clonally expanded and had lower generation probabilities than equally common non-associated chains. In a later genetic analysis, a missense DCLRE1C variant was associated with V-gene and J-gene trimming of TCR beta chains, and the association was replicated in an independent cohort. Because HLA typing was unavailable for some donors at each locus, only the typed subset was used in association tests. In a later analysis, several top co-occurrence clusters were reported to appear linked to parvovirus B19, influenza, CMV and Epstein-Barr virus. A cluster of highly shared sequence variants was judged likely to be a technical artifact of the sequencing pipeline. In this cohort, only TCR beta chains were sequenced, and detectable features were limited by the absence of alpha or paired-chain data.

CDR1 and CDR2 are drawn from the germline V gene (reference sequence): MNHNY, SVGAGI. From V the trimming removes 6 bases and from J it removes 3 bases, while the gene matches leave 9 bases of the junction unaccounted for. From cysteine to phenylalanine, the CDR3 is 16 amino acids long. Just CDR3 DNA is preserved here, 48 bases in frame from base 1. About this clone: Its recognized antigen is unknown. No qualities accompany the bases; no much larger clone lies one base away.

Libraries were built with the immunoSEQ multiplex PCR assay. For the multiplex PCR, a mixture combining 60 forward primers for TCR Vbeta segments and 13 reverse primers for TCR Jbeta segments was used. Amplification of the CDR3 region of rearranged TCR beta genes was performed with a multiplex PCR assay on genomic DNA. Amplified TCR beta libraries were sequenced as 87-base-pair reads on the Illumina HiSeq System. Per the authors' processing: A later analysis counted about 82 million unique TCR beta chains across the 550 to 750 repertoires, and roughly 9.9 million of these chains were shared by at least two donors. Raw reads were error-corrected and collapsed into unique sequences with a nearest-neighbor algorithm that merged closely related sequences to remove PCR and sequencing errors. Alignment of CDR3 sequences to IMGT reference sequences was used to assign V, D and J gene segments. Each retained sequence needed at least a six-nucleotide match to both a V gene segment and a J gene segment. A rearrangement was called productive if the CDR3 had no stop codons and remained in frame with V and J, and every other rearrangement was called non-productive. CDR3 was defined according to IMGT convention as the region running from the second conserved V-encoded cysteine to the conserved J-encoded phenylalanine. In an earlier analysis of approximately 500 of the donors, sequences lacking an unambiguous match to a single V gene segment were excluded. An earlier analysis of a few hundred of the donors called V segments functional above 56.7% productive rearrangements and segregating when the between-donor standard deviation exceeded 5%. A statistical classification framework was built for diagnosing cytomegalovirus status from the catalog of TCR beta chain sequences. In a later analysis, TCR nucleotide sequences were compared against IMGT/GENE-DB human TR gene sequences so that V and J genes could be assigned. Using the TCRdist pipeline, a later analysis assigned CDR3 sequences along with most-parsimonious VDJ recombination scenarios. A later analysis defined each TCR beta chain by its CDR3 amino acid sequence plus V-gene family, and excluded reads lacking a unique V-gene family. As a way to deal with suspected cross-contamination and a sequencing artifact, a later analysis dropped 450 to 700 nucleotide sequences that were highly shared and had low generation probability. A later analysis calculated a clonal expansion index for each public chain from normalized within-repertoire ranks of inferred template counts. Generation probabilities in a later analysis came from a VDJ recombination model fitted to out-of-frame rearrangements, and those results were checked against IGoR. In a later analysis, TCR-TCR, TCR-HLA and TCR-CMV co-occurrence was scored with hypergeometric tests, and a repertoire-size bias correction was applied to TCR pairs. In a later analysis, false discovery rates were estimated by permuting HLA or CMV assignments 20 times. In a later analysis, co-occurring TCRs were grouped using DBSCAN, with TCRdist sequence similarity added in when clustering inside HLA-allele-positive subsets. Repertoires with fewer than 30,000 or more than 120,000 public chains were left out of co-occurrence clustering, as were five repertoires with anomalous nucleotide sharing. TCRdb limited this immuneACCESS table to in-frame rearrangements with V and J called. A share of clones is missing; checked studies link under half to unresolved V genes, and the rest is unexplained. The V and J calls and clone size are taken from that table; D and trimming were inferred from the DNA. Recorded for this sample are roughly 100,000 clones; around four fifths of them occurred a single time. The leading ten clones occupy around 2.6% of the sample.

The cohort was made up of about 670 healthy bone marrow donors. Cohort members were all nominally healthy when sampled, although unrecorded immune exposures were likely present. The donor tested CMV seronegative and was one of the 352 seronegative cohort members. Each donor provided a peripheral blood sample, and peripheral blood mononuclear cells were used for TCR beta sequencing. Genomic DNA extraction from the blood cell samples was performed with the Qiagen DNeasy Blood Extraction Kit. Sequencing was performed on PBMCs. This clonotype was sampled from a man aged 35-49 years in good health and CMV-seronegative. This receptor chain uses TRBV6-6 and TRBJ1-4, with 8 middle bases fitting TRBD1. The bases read TGTGCCAGCAGCCCGGACAGGGCTTGGCCTAATGAAAAACTGTTTTTT. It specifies CASSPDRAWPNEKLFF.